The clone carrying this T cell receptor beta chain has more than one count but fewer than ten. One entry per CDR3 protein results from TCRdb running MiXCR on the RT-PCR reads. The data hold about 680,000 distinct CDR3 sequences, with approximately 15% observed a single time. J was trimmed by 6 bases and V by 5 bases; bases with no gene match: 11. In germline, CDR1 is MNHEY, CDR2 SMNVEV (reference sequence). CDR3 length: 18 amino acids. This TCR derives from a female donor in good health, serving as a healthy control. The V gene is TRBV27, the J gene TRBJ2-2; 14 bases are shared with TRBD2. The material sequenced was memory CD4+ T cells from blood. The CDR3 region has the DNA TGTGCCAGCAGTGCCCAGGGACTAGCGGGAGTTGGGTCCGGGGAGCTGTTTTTT. This encodes CASSAQGLAGVGSGELFF.